Shown below are 26 T cell receptor beta chains from a single sample sequenced in a study of T-cell memory formation after mild COVID-19. TCRdb reanalysed the 5' RACE reads using MiXCR and keeps one entry per CDR3 protein. The sample holds 190,000 or so distinct CDR3 sequences, roughly 23% seen once. Input material: PBMCs or a T cell subset sorted from them (not recorded which). These receptors were collected from an adult woman who had mild COVID-19 (a few samples of this study predate the infection). Cell type and time point are not known.

The chain recombines TRBV4-2 with TRBJ2-2, with 12 bases that match TRBD2. The germline CDR1 and CDR2 sequences are LGHNA and YNFKEQ. J gave up 3 bases and V 3 bases, and 5 bases lay outside the gene matches. There are 17 residues in the CDR3. The CDR3 here is CASSQLAGGPDTGELFF. The DNA of the CDR3 is TGTGCCAGCAGCCAGCTAGCGGGAGGGCCTGACACCGGGGAGCTGTTTTTT.

CDR3 loop: CATSRDPGRPDSPLHF. Here the CDR3 DNA reads TGTGCCACCAGCAGAGATCCGGGACGTCCGGATTCACCCCTCCACTTT. The J gene is TRBJ1-6, the V gene TRBV15; D might be TRBD1 (5 bases). The CDR3 spans 16 residues. Germline CDR1 reads LNHNV; CDR2 reads YYDKDF (reference sequence). V was clipped by 0 bases and J by 8 bases, with 14 bases between them.

The rearrangement uses TRBV4-3 and TRBJ2-7; unclear D gene. Germline-derived CDR1 and CDR2 are LGHNA and YSLEER. V shed 3 bases and J shed 2 bases, with 17 bases lying between them. CDR3 length equals 16 residues. The CDR3 sequence is CASSQVGGGGPYEQYF. The CDR3 bases are TGCGCCAGCAGCCAGGTGGGCGGCGGCGGACCCTACGAGCAGTACTTC.

This clonotype was counted between two and nine times. This chain connects TRBV20-1 to TRBJ2-1; D not resolved. In germline, CDR1 is DFQATT, CDR2 SNEGSKA (reference sequence). With 3 bases removed from V and 2 bases from J, the gap between germline ends came to 17 bases. This CDR3 region has 16 residues. CDR3 bases: TGCAGTGCTAGCTTCGCTACAAGAATGGCCTACAATGAGCAGTTCTTC. Encoded protein: CSASFATRMAYNEQFF.

This clonotype was seen a few times. This chain joins TRBV7-9 and TRBJ2-7; the D is unclear. Germline-derived CDR1 and CDR2 are SEHNR and FQNEAQ (reference sequence). Trimming shortened V by 4 bases and J by 0 bases, and 10 bases separated the two germline ends. The CDR3 covers 14 residues. CDR3 in DNA: TGTGCCAGCAGCTCTACCACAGACTCCTACGAGCAGTACTTC. This translates into CASSSTTDSYEQYF.

This clonotype has more than one count but fewer than ten. The chain couples TRBV27 to TRBJ2-7; D ambiguous. The CDR3 has 13 residues. CDR1 and CDR2 (germline): MNHEY, SMNVEV (reference sequence). Trimming stripped 2 bases from V and 5 bases from J, with 10 bases between. For the CDR3, the DNA is TGTGCCAGCAGTTTACTCGGTAACCACGAGCAGTACTTC. Its translation is CASSLLGNHEQYF.

A few counts support this clonotype. This chain joins TRBV7-9 and TRBJ2-7; TRBD2 might be the D (5 bases). Germline lookup yields CDR1 SEHNR and CDR2 FQNEAQ (reference sequence). V was pared by 3 bases and J by 3 bases, with 9 bases between. The CDR3 is 13 residues long. DNA for the CDR3: TGTGCCAGCAGCTTTGGGAGAAGCTACGAGCAGTACTTC. Protein sequence: CASSFGRSYEQYF.

The gene calls are TRBV7-9 and TRBJ1-1; unclear D gene. V gave up 9 bases and J gave up 5 bases, with 10 bases separating them. Germline V lookup: CDR1 SEHNR, CDR2 FQNEAQ (reference sequence). This CDR3 is built from 11 residues. The chain's CDR3 is CASGGVTEAFF. The DNA of the CDR3 is TGTGCCAGTGGTGGGGTTACTGAAGCTTTCTTT.

This clonotype was observed a handful of times. J is TRBJ2-1 and V is TRBV2, with a weak D call TRBD1 (5 bases). This CDR3 comprises 14 residues. Deletions cut 7 bases from V and 8 bases from J, with 18 bases between. Germline-derived CDR1 and CDR2 are SNHLY and FYNNEI. Here the CDR3 DNA reads TGTGCCAGCACCCTAGGGGCAGGGTGGGATGAGCAGTTCTTC. Translated, it gives CASTLGAGWDEQFF.

This chain connects TRBV12-3 or TRBV12-4 to TRBJ1-5, with 9 bases lining up with TRBD1. This CDR3 spans 16 amino acids. Trimming at V came to 6 bases and at J to 0 bases, leaving 6 bases not matched to a gene. The CDR3 DNA sequence: TGTGCCAGCAGCATCGACAGGGGGTATAGCAATCAGCCCCAGCATTTT. Translation gives CASSIDRGYSNQPQHF.

This clonotype was counted ten times or more. The J gene is TRBJ2-1, the V gene TRBV7-2, with 14 bases identical to TRBD2. With 5 bases clipped from V and 2 bases from J, the junction kept 11 bases outside the gene matches. The CDR3 length is 19 residues. Germline loops: CDR1 SGHTA, CDR2 FQGNSA. This CDR3 reads CASSPKSGTSGGTYNEQFF. CDR3 coding DNA: TGTGCCAGCAGCCCAAAATCCGGGACTAGCGGGGGTACCTACAATGAGCAGTTCTTC.

V is TRBV14 and J is TRBJ2-3; D is perhaps TRBD1 or TRBD2 (5 bases each). The CDR3 has 17 residues. From germline, CDR1 is SGHDN and CDR2 FVKESK. Trimming stripped 5 bases from V and 0 bases from J, with 18 bases between. The CDR3 spells CASSGHRWDESTDTQYF. For the CDR3, the DNA is TGTGCCAGCAGCGGTCATCGGTGGGACGAGAGCACAGATACGCAGTATTTT.

This chain links TRBV5-1 with TRBJ2-3; no clear D. There are 17 residues in the CDR3. V was shortened by 2 bases and J by 0 bases, with 16 bases between the two germline ends. Germline CDR1 is SGHRS and CDR2 is YFSETQ. Here the CDR3 DNA reads TGCGCCAGCAGCTTCAGAAGGTCCGGGCCTAGCACAGATACGCAGTATTTT. It encodes CASSFRRSGPSTDTQYF.

This clonotype was recorded a few times. The chain employs TRBV7-9 and TRBJ1-1; D is unresolved. The CDR3 spans 14 residues. Germline V CDR1 and CDR2: SEHNR, FQNEAQ (reference sequence). The V end lost 5 bases, the J end lost 1 base, and 11 bases lay between the germline ends. CDR3 in DNA: TGTGCCAGCAGCCCGGCGTTGGGGAACACTGAAGCTTTCTTT. Translated, it gives CASSPALGNTEAFF.

The chain is built from TRBV5-1 and TRBJ1-2; TRBD1 might be the D (6 bases). The germline V gene has CDR1 SGHRS and CDR2 YFSETQ. Trimming stripped 0 bases from V and 2 bases from J, with 14 bases between. The CDR3 is 16 residues long. CDR3 region: CASSLASGAWNYGYTF. The CDR3, as DNA: TGCGCCAGCAGCTTGGCATCAGGGGCCTGGAACTATGGCTACACCTTC.

V is TRBV29-1 and J is TRBJ2-1, with 7 bases that match TRBD1. The CDR3 is made up of 13 amino acids. Germline V gene data show CDR1 as SQVTM and CDR2 as ANQGSEA. Germline trimming cut 5 bases from V and 3 bases from J; bases unmatched to any gene: 4. CDR3 in DNA: TGCAGCGTTCTCGGGACAGACTACAATGAGCAGTTCTTC. Its translation is CSVLGTDYNEQFF.

The rearrangement joins TRBV9 to TRBJ2-3; D not resolved. This CDR3 has 13 amino acids. V lost 0 bases to trimming and J lost 4 bases, with 6 bases between them. Germline V gene data show CDR1 as SGDLS and CDR2 as YYNGEE. The CDR3 protein is CASSVGWADTQYF. DNA of the CDR3: TGTGCCAGCAGCGTAGGATGGGCAGATACGCAGTATTTT.

This clonotype was detected only once. V and J are TRBV6-5 and TRBJ1-2; 7 nucleotides agree with TRBD1. This CDR3 has 16 amino acids. J lost 0 bases, V lost 3 bases, and 7 bases had no gene match. Germline-derived CDR1 and CDR2 are MNHEY and SVGAGI. The CDR3 here is CASSYLWGQTNYGYTF. CDR3 DNA sequence: TGTGCCAGCAGTTATTTGTGGGGACAGACTAACTATGGCTACACCTTC.

Notes on this clonotype: Its ends do not fully match the called genes, so a read error is possible. The chain couples TRBV5-1 to TRBJ2-1; TRBD1 matches 8 bases. Germline V gene lookup returns CDR1 SGHRS and CDR2 YFSETQ. CDR3 length equals 15 residues. The CDR3 bases are TGCGACAGCAGCTTTTTGACAGGGGCGCACAATGAGCAGTTCTTC. Protein: CDSSFLTGAHNEQFF.

The chain combines TRBV11-2 with TRBJ2-7, with 7 bases matching TRBD1. J lost 1 base, V lost 1 base, and 4 bases had no gene match. The germline V gene encodes CDR1 SGHAT and CDR2 FQNNGV. The length of the CDR3 is 15 residues. The CDR3 nucleotides read TGTGCCAGCAGCTTAGGACGACAGGGATCCTACGAGCAGTACTTC. This codes for CASSLGRQGSYEQYF.

Many counts were recorded for this clonotype. The rearrangement uses TRBV15 and TRBJ2-5; D remains ambiguous. The CDR3 has 13 amino acids. Germline CDR1 and CDR2: LNHNV and YYDKDF (reference sequence). With 0 bases removed from V and 5 bases from J, the gap between germline ends came to 7 bases. CDR3 amino acids: CATSREGIETQYF. The CDR3, as DNA: TGTGCCACCAGCAGAGAGGGGATTGAGACCCAGTACTTC.

This clonotype was detected a few times. CDR3 residues: CSASSLRGDAGELFF. Here the CDR3 DNA reads TGCAGTGCCTCGAGCCTCCGCGGTGACGCCGGGGAGCTGTTTTTT. The chain couples TRBV20-1 to TRBJ2-2; D gene ambiguous. The CDR3 is made up of 15 amino acids. Per germline, CDR1 DFQATT and CDR2 SNEGSKA (reference sequence). Trimming left V 6 bases short and J 6 bases short, with 20 bases between.

The chain joins TRBV20-1 to TRBJ2-1; D gene uncertain. Trimming pared 2 bases from V and 6 bases from J, leaving 14 bases between. The CDR3 is made up of 14 amino acids. Looked up from germline, CDR1 is DFQATT and CDR2 is SNEGSKA (reference sequence). The CDR3 DNA reads as TGCAGTGCTAGATCGGCGGAAACAGTCAATGAGCAGTTCTTC. Its protein product is CSARSAETVNEQFF.

The chain carries TRBV5-4 and TRBJ2-1, with 8 bases matching TRBD1. The CDR3 contains 15 residues. The trim removed 4 bases at V and 5 bases at J, leaving 8 bases unmatched. Germline CDR1 and CDR2: SGHNT and YYREEE (reference sequence). The CDR3 is CASSGSRGPNNEQFF. As DNA, the CDR3 is TGTGCCAGCAGCGGAAGCAGGGGGCCCAACAATGAGCAGTTCTTC.

The rearrangement links TRBV12-3 or TRBV12-4 to TRBJ2-3, with 8 bases aligning to TRBD2. CDR3 length: 15 amino acids. J lost 2 bases, V lost 3 bases, and 4 bases had no gene match. CDR3 in DNA: TGTGCCAGCAGTTTGGGCGGGGGGTTCACAGATACGCAGTATTTT. Its protein product is CASSLGGGFTDTQYF.

This clonotype turned up a few times. This chain uses TRBV12-3 or TRBV12-4 with TRBJ2-5, with TRBD1 matching over 7 bases. V shed 4 bases, J shed 2 bases, and the junction held 4 bases outside the gene matches. The CDR3 sequence is 14 residues long. The CDR3 loop is CASSSRGTQETQYF. The DNA of the CDR3 is TGTGCCAGCAGTTCCAGGGGGACACAAGAGACCCAGTACTTC.